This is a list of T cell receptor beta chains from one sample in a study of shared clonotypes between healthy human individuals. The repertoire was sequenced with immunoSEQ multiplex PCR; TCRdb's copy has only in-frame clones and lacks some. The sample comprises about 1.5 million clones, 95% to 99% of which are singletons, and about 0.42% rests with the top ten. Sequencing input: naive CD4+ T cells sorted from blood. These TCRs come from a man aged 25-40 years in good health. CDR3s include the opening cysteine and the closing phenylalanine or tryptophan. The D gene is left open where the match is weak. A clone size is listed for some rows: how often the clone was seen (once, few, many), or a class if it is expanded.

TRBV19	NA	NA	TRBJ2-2	TGTGCCAGTAGTATAGGGGGACCCGGGGAGCTGTTTTTT	CASSIGGPGELFF
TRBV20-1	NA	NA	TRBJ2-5	TGCAGTGCTTACAAAGAGACCCAGTACTTC	CSAYKETQYF
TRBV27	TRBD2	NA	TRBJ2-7	TGTGCCAGCAGTTTCAAGGTCCTAGCGGGAGGGAGGGCCTACGAGCAGTACTTC	CASSFKVLAGGRAYEQYF
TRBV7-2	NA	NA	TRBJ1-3	TGTGCCAGCAGCTTAGGGGGGCCTGGAAACACCATATATTTT	CASSLGGPGNTIYF
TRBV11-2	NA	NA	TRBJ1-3	TGTGCCAGCAGTCTCACGGTGGCAGCCGGGGACACCATATATTTT	CASSLTVAAGDTIYF
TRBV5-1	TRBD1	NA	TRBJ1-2	TGCGCCAGCGGACAAGACAGGGACTATGGCTACACCTTC	CASGQDRDYGYTF
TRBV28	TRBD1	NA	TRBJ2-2	TGTGCCAGCAGTGAACCGGGACAGATCAACACCGGGGAGCTGTTTTTT	CASSEPGQINTGELFF
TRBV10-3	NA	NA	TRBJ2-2	TGTGCCATCAGTGCTAGTCCCTTCGACACCGGGGAGCTGTTTTTT	CAISASPFDTGELFF
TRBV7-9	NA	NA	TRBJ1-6	TGTGCCAGCAGCTTAGCGCCGACAGATACTAATTCACCCCTCCACTTT	CASSLAPTDTNSPLHF
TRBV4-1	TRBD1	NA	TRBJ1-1	TGCGCCAGCAGCCGACAGGGGGACACTGAAGCTTTCTTT	CASSRQGDTEAFF
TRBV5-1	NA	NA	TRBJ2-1	TGCGCCAGCAGCGAAGGGAGCTCCTACAATGAGCAGTTCTTC	CASSEGSSYNEQFF
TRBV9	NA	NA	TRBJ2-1	TGTGCCAGCAGCACCCTAAGAGACGAGCAGTTCTTC	CASSTLRDEQFF
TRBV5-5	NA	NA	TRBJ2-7	TGTGCCAGCAGCTTCGGGGCCTCTAGCTCCTACGAGCAGTACTTC	CASSFGASSSYEQYF
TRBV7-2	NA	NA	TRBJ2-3	TGTGCCAGCAGCTTAATATGGGCACAGGCCACAGATACGCAGTATTTT	CASSLIWAQATDTQYF
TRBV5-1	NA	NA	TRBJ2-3	TGCGCCAGCAGCGATTTCGGCACAGATACGCAGTATTTT	CASSDFGTDTQYF
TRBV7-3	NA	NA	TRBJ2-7	TGTGCCAGCAGCTTAACTAGCTACGAGCAGTACTTC	CASSLTSYEQYF
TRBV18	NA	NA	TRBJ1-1	TGTGCCAGCTCACCAAGCGGATGGATGAACACTGAAGCTTTCTTT	CASSPSGWMNTEAFF
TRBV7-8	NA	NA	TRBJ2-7	TGTGCCAGCAGCTTCGGGGCAGTCCTAAAATCCTCCTACGAGCAGTACTTC	CASSFGAVLKSSYEQYF
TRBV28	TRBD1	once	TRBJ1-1	TGTGCCAGCAGTCGCCTGGGACAGGGGAACACTGAAGCTTTCTTT	CASSRLGQGNTEAFF
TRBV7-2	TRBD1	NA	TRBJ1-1	TGTGCCAGCAGCCACAGGACAGGTGGAACTGAAGCTTTCTTT	CASSHRTGGTEAFF
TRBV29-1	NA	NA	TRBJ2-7	TGCAGCGTTGGGTACGGGTTCAACGAGCAGTACTTC	CSVGYGFNEQYF
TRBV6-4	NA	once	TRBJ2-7	TGTGCCAGCAGTGACTCGTGTATCGTTTGTGGCGAGCAGTACTTC	CASSDSCIVCGEQYF
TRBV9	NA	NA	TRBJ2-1	TGTGCCAGCAGCGTATACGGGAGCTCCTACAATGAGCAGTTCTTC	CASSVYGSSYNEQFF
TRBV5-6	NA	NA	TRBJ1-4	TGTGCCAGCAGCTTGGCCGTGACTGGAGCAACTAATGAAAAACTGTTTTTT	CASSLAVTGATNEKLFF
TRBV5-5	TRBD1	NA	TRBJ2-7	TGTGCCAGCAGCTTGACAGGGGAAGCCTACGAGCAGTACTTC	CASSLTGEAYEQYF
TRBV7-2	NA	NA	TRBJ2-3	TGTGCCAGCAGCTTAGTCCCGTGGGGCACAGATACGCAGTATTTT	CASSLVPWGTDTQYF
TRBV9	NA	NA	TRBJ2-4	TGTGCCAGCAGCCCTAGGGGTGGAGGGGGCGAAAACATTCAGTACTTC	CASSPRGGGGENIQYF
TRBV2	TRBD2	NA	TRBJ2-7	TGTGCCAGCCGACTAGCGGGGTCCTACGAGCAGTACTTC	CASRLAGSYEQYF
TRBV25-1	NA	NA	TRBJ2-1	TGTGCCAGCAGTGCATTCCGAGGGGTCCACAATGAGCAGTTCTTC	CASSAFRGVHNEQFF
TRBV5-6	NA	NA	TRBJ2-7	TGTGCCAGCAGCTTGGCCGGGGCAGGAGAAACCTACGAGCAGTACTTC	CASSLAGAGETYEQYF
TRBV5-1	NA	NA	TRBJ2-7	TGCGCCAGCAGCCCTTTGACAGCCCTCAATTCCTACGAGCAGTACTTC	CASSPLTALNSYEQYF
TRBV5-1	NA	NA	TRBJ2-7	TGCGCCAGCAGCCTACAGGCTACCTACGAGCAGTACTTC	CASSLQATYEQYF
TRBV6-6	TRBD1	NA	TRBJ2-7	TGTGCCAGCAGGAGGGACAGGGGCTCCTACGAGCAGTACTTC	CASRRDRGSYEQYF
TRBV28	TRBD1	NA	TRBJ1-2	TGTGCCAGCAGTCCCGACCGGGACAGTGCCGGCTACACCTTC	CASSPDRDSAGYTF
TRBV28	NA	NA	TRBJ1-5	TGTGCCAGCCGCATTGGTAGCAATCAGCCCCAGCATTTT	CASRIGSNQPQHF
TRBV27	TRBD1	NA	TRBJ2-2	TGTGCCACCCGTCGGGACAGGGTAGCCGGGGAGCTGTTTTTT	CATRRDRVAGELFF
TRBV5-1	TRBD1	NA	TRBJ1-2	TGCGCCAGCAGCTTAACGGGGACAGGGGAGTTTGGCTACACCTTC	CASSLTGTGEFGYTF
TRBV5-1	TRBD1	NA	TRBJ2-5	TGCGCCAGCAGCTGGGACAGGACCCAAGAGACCCAGTACTTC	CASSWDRTQETQYF
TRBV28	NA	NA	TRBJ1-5	TGTGCCAGCAGTTTCCCGACAGGCCCCTATAGCAATCAGCCCCAGCATTTT	CASSFPTGPYSNQPQHF
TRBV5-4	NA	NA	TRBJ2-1	TGTGCCAGCAGCTTGAGTCAGGTAACCTACAATGAGCAGTTCTTC	CASSLSQVTYNEQFF
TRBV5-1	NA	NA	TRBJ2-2	TGCGCCAGCAGCCCAACCCGAGGCGGGGTTGGGGAGCTGTTTTTT	CASSPTRGGVGELFF
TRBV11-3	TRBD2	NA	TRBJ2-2	TGTGCCAGCAGCGCCCTTAGCGGGAGGGTCTCCGGGGAGCTGTTTTTT	CASSALSGRVSGELFF
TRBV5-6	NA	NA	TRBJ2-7	TGTGCCAGCAGCTTTTTCGGGGGCCCGTTCTACGAGCAGTACTTC	CASSFFGGPFYEQYF
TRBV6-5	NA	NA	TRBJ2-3	TGTGCCAGCTCGGCAGTTTCAGATACGCAGTATTTT	CASSAVSDTQYF
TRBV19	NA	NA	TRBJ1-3	TGTGCCAGTAGTACCAGGGTTACACCCTACTCTGGAAACACCATATATTTT	CASSTRVTPYSGNTIYF
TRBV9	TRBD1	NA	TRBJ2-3	TGTGCCAGCAGCGTAACCGGACAGGGGGTAATAGATACGCAGTATTTT	CASSVTGQGVIDTQYF
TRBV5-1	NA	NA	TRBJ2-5	TGCGCCAGCAGCCGCACCCCCCAACAAGAGACCCAGTACTTC	CASSRTPQQETQYF
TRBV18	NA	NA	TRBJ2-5	TGTGCCAGCTCACCCGCACGGGGGATGTACCAAGAGACCCAGTACTTC	CASSPARGMYQETQYF
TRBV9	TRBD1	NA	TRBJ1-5	TGTGCCAGCAGCCCGGGGGACAGGGAGGATCAGCCCCAGCATTTT	CASSPGDREDQPQHF
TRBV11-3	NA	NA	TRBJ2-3	TGTGCCAGCAGCTTGGGGGTTACAGATACGCAGTATTTT	CASSLGVTDTQYF
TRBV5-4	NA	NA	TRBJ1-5	TGTGCCAGCAGCCCACACCCGGGCTCTAATCAGCCCCAGCATTTT	CASSPHPGSNQPQHF
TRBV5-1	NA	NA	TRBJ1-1	TGCGCCAGCAGCTTGGGGGGCGGGCCTGAAGCTTTCTTT	CASSLGGGPEAFF
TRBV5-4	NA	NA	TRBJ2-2	TGTGCCAGCAGCTTGGGAGCCCCCGGGGAGCTGTTTTTT	CASSLGAPGELFF
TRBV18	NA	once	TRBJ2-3	TGTGCCAGCTGCCAGGGAGTGGGGCTAACCGCAGATACGCAGTATTTT	CASCQGVGLTADTQYF
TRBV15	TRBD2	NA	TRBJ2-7	TGTGCCACCAGCAGAGTCCCTAGCGGGAGGGCCCTTAGGTACGAGCAGTACTTC	CATSRVPSGRALRYEQYF